This record looks at one T cell receptor (beta chain) sequence and its context. Its target is not known. The primer mix had 60 Vbeta and 13 Jbeta primers. Original processing methods: Roughly 80 million unique TCR beta chains, 9.5 million to 14 million shared, were counted in a later analysis. Clones were sequenced by immunoSEQ multiplex PCR, and TCRdb holds only the in-frame ones, with some missing. V and J calls plus clone size are reproduced from that table; the DNA served to infer D and trimming. The profile shows 95,000 to 100,000 clones, approximately 74% of them singletons. This record comes from a study of cytomegalovirus exposure and HLA in healthy donors. Findings and limits, study-wide: Earlier results showed most TCR beta V segments being productive about 90% or about 30% of the time. A later analysis showed that HLA-associated TCR beta chains had undergone more clonal expansion than equally common others.

V lost 5 bases to trimming and J lost 5 bases; unmatched junction nucleotides: 11. This CDR3 comprises 15 residues. Germline loops: CDR1 LNHNV, CDR2 YYDKDF (reference sequence). The source of this sequence is a woman in her 40s in good health and CMV-seronegative. The chain employs TRBV15 and TRBJ2-7; 8 nucleotides line up with TRBD1. Sequenced: PBMCs. DNA for the CDR3: TGTGCCACCAGCCTCGCGACAGGGGCGATGGACGAGCAGTACTTC. Protein sequence: CATSLATGAMDEQYF.